This TCR beta chain derives from a study of cytomegalovirus exposure and HLA in healthy donors. Overall study: A previous analysis identified 100 million to 120 million unique TCR beta sequences derived from some 170 million T cells.

Germline CDR1 is MDHEN and CDR2 is SYDVKM. Trimming pared 6 bases from V and 6 bases from J, leaving 9 bases between. The CDR3 has 11 residues. Both 60 Vbeta primers and 13 Jbeta primers went into the PCR. Clones were sequenced by immunoSEQ multiplex PCR, and TCRdb holds only the in-frame ones, with some missing. The table has roughly 140,000 clones, roughly 63% seen once. The sample was PBMCs. The clonotype was recovered from a woman in her sixties or seventies in good health and CMV-seropositive. The chain couples TRBV28 to TRBJ2-7; D not certain. CDR3 amino acids: CASRSTREQYF. The CDR3 DNA reads TGTGCCAGCAGATCTACCCGCGAGCAGTACTTC.